This T cell receptor beta chain is from a study of T cells in tumors after PD-1 blockade. This clone was seen a few times. Its antigen is undetermined. Study-wide results and limits: Some novel exhausted tumor clones appeared in pre-treatment blood, suggesting peripheral recruitment.

CDR3 length: 15 residues. Germline trimming cut 3 bases from V and 8 bases from J; bases unmatched to any gene: 8. Germline V CDR1 and CDR2: GTSNPN, SVGIG (reference sequence). Sequencing was performed with immunoSEQ multiplex PCR; in TCRdb, only in-frame clones are kept and a portion is missing. The sample consists of 12,000 or so clones, about 63% of them appearing once. J is TRBJ1-6 and V is TRBV30; the match to TRBD1 covers 9 bases. The origin of this receptor is a human donor with basal cell carcinoma. Sequencing used tumor tissue, obtained before anti-PD-1 treatment. CDR3 sequence reads: CAWSPPGQGDSPLHF. In DNA, the CDR3 is TGTGCCTGGAGCCCTCCGGGACAGGGCGATTCACCCCTCCACTTT. Supplemented by reference TRBV30 and TRBJ1-6, the full variable domain reads SQTIHQWPATLVQPVGSPLSLECTVEGTSNPNLYWYRQAAGRGLQLLFYSVGIGQISSEVPQNLSASRPQDRQFILSSKKLLLSDSGFYLCAWSPPGQGDSPLHFGNGTRLTVT.